This T cell receptor (beta chain) was profiled in a study of T-cell reconstitution after alpha-beta-depleted transplantation in children. This clonotype was observed many times. The CDR3 has 12 residues. Trimming took 3 bases from V and 0 from J, leaving 2 bases between them. CDR1 MGHDK and CDR2 SYGVNS come from the germline V gene. Unique molecular identifiers were incorporated when the TCRbeta library was constructed. TCRdb reprocessed the PCR reads via MiXCR and lists one record per CDR3 protein. The sample records approximately 640,000 distinct CDR3 sequences, roughly 17% being singletons. This rearrangement joins TRBV25-1 to TRBJ1-1; no reliable D call. The clonotype comes from a human donor who donated a stem cell graft to a child with acute myeloid leukemia. The sequencing used PBMCs from the stem cell graft donor, collected from the stem cell graft. The CDR3 DNA reads as TGTGCCAGCAGTGAGATGAACACTGAAGCTTTCTTT. Protein: CASSEMNTEAFF.